This note documents a single TCR beta chain sequence. These data come from a study of T cell responses to AZD1222 COVID-19 vaccine. The CDR3 sequence is 14 residues long. Looked up from germline, CDR1 is SEHNR and CDR2 is FQNEAQ (reference sequence). V was trimmed by 5 bases and J by 3 bases, leaving 13 bases between them. Here immunoSEQ multiplex PCR was the method, and the copy in TCRdb shows in-frame clones only, minus some. Of approximately 210,000 clones in the sample, 94% were seen once. This chain joins TRBV7-9 and TRBJ1-2; D remains ambiguous. The material was peripheral blood, obtained 28 days after the second dose of the MenACWY control vaccine. The source of this sequence is an adult who received the MenACWY meningococcal vaccine as a control. The CDR3 coding sequence is TGTGCCAGCAGCCCCCGGGCCTCGTACTATGGCTACACCTTC. Its protein product is CASSPRASYYGYTF.